One and the same sample provided the 14 T cell receptor beta chains below, sequenced in a study of T cells in Graves' hyperthyroidism and ophthalmopathy. There were TCR beta CDR3 regions amplified from RNA transcripts. The HTBI primer set served for first-round RT-PCR of the TCR CDR3. One entry per CDR3 protein, called by TCRdb with MiXCR from the multiplex PCR reads. Among a few hundred thousand distinct CDR3 sequences listed, under 20% were seen once. Sequencing was done on a sample of blood. Every receptor here comes from a man aged 18 to 29 with Graves' ophthalmopathy.

V is TRBV9 and J is TRBJ2-5; D may be TRBD1 or TRBD2 (5 bases each). CDR1 is SGDLS, CDR2 YYNGEE, per germline. CDR3 length: 14 amino acids. Trimming cost V 0 bases and J 9 bases, with 15 bases left between them. The chain's CDR3 is CASSVGSGTEAQYF. The CDR3 DNA follows: TGTGCCAGCAGCGTAGGATCCGGGACGGAGGCCCAGTACTTC.

This clonotype was seen repeatedly, ten times or more. The chain's CDR3 is CASSPIAGDGDTQYF. The CDR3 bases are TGTGCCAGCAGCCCCATCGCGGGGGATGGAGATACGCAGTATTTT. J is TRBJ2-3 and V is TRBV3-1; 7 nucleotides agree with TRBD2. The CDR3 has 15 amino acids. The trim removed 4 bases at V and 5 bases at J, leaving 9 bases unmatched. Germline-derived CDR1 and CDR2 are LGHDT and YNNKEL (reference sequence).

V and J are TRBV5-6 and TRBJ2-1; TRBD1 matches at 10 bases. V gave up 4 bases and J gave up 8 bases; unmatched junction bases: 9. The CDR3 sequence is 15 residues long. Germline V gene sequence: CDR1 SGHDT, CDR2 YYEEEE. The CDR3 spells CASSRLDRGSDEQFF. In nucleotides, the CDR3 is TGTGCCAGCAGCCGATTGGACAGGGGGTCCGATGAGCAGTTCTTC.

This clonotype has a handful of counts. The chain carries TRBV10-3 and TRBJ1-1; perhaps TRBD1 as D (5 bases). The germline V gene encodes CDR1 ENHRY and CDR2 SYGVKD. The CDR3 is 15 residues long. Trimming took 0 bases from V and 1 from J, leaving 9 bases between them. DNA for the CDR3: TGTGCCATCAGTGAGTCGCTTGGGGGGAACACTGAAGCTTTCTTT. Translating it yields CAISESLGGNTEAFF.

The table lists this clonotype with a few counts. The chain recombines TRBV25-1 with TRBJ1-6; TRBD1 matches 7 bases. Germline trimming cut 5 bases from V and 9 bases from J; bases unmatched to any gene: 7. The CDR3 is made up of 14 amino acids. Per germline, CDR1 MGHDK and CDR2 SYGVNS. CDR3 sequence (DNA): TGTGCCAGCAGTAAGACAGGGAGAGGTTCACCCCTCCACTTT. Its translation: CASSKTGRGSPLHF.

The chain couples TRBV4-1 to TRBJ2-7; the D is unclear. This CDR3 is 13 amino acids long. V was trimmed by 3 bases and J by 2 bases, leaving 8 bases between them. CDR1 and CDR2 from the germline V gene are MGHRA and YSYEKL. The CDR3, as DNA: TGCGCCAGCAGCCACGGCACTACCTACGAGCAGTACTTC. Its translation is CASSHGTTYEQYF.

This clonotype was found many times. The chain recombines TRBV7-9 with TRBJ2-5; D may be TRBD1 (6 bases). Germline-derived CDR1 and CDR2 are SEHNR and FQNEAQ (reference sequence). V dropped 5 bases and J dropped 2 bases, with 15 bases sitting between them. This CDR3 has 15 residues. The CDR3 DNA reads TGTGCCAGCAGCCCCGGGACACGCAAACAAGAGACCCAGTACTTC. Translating gives CASSPGTRKQETQYF. Together with reference TRBV7-9 and TRBJ2-5, the CDR3 gives the full variable domain: DTGVSQNPRHKITKRGQNVTFRCDPISEHNRLYWYRQTLGQGPEFLTYFQNEAQLEKSRLLSDRFSAERPKGSFSTLEIQRTEQGDSAMYLCASSPGTRKQETQYFGPGTRLLVL.

The chain combines TRBV7-8 with TRBJ1-5; D is possibly TRBD1 (5 bases). Per the germline V gene, CDR1 is SGHVS and CDR2 is FQNEAQ. V lost 7 bases and J 7 bases, leaving 20 bases between the germline ends. The CDR3 is 15 amino acids. Written as DNA, the CDR3 is TGTGCCAGCACCCTCAGCCCAGGGTCGAGCCAGCCCCAGCATTTT. Protein product: CASTLSPGSSQPQHF.

The table lists this clonotype with many counts. The rearrangement uses TRBV12-3 or TRBV12-4 and TRBJ1-1; D not certain. V was cut by 2 bases and J by 4 bases, with 8 bases left in between. This CDR3 contains 13 residues. CDR3 DNA sequence: TGTGCCAGCAGTTTATACCTTCCCACTGAAGCTTTCTTT. Its translation is CASSLYLPTEAFF.

V gene TRBV20-1 combines with J gene TRBJ1-2, with D maybe TRBD1 (6 bases). Germline loops: CDR1 DFQATT, CDR2 SNEGSKA (reference sequence). This CDR3 spans 15 amino acids. V lost 1 base and J 8 bases, leaving 20 bases between the germline ends. CDR3 DNA sequence: TGCAGTGCTAGAGGTGCCCAAAGGGGGGACGGCGGCTACACCTTC. As protein: CSARGAQRGDGGYTF.

The sample holds many counts of this clonotype. This chain links TRBV11-1 with TRBJ2-7; D gene uncertain. In germline, CDR1 is SGHAT, CDR2 FQDESV (reference sequence). The CDR3 sequence is 14 residues long. The ends were cut back, 5 bases at V and 4 bases at J, with 15 bases in the middle. The CDR3 DNA reads as TGTGCCAGCAGCGTAGACTGGACGTCTTACGAGCAGTACTTC. Its translation: CASSVDWTSYEQYF.

This clonotype was seen more than once but under ten times. The chain recombines TRBV7-7 with TRBJ2-6, with D possibly called TRBD1 or TRBD2 (6 bases each). The V and J ends lost 5 bases and 8 bases respectively, with 13 bases between them. The CDR3 sequence is 14 residues long. CDR1 and CDR2 (germline): SSHAT, FNYEAQ (reference sequence). CDR3 loop: CASSPPGAPNVLTF. As DNA, the CDR3 is TGTGCCAGCAGCCCACCGGGGGCACCCAACGTCCTGACTTTC.

There are many counts of this clonotype. J is TRBJ2-5 and V is TRBV12-3 or TRBV12-4; 14 nucleotides align to TRBD2. Trimming took 4 bases from V and 4 from J; bases not matched to a gene: 8. This CDR3 comprises 17 residues. The chain's CDR3 is CASSSGTSGGLGETQYF. The CDR3 nucleotides are TGTGCCAGCAGTTCCGGGACTAGCGGGGGATTAGGAGAGACCCAGTACTTC.

This clonotype appeared many times. The chain couples TRBV6-1 to TRBJ1-2; 8 positions agree with TRBD1. The junction had 5 bases not matched to a gene; V was cut back by 6 bases and J by 2 bases. The CDR3 is 14 residues long. Germline loops: CDR1 MNHNS, CDR2 SASEGT. CDR3 sequence: CASRTRTGNYGYTF. The CDR3 region has the DNA TGTGCCAGCAGAACCCGGACAGGGAACTATGGCTACACCTTC.